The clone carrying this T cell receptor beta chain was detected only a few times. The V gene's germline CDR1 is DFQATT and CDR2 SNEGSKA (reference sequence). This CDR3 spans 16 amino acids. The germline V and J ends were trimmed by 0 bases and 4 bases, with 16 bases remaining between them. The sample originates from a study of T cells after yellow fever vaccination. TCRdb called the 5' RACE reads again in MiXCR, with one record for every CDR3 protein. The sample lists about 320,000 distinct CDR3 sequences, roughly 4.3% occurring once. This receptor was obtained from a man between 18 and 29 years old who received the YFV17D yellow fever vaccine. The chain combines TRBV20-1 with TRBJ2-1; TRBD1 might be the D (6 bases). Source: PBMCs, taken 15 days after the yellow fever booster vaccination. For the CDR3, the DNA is TGCAGTGCTAGAGATTTAGGGCAGGGGAATTACAATGAGCAGTTCTTC. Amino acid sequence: CSARDLGQGNYNEQFF.